The sample holds a few counts of the clone carrying this TCR beta chain. Its antigen is unknown. TCRalpha and TCRbeta libraries used 5'RACE with constant-segment primers and UMIs. TCRdb reprocessed the 5' RACE reads with MiXCR, giving one entry per CDR3 protein. This table has about 270,000 distinct CDR3 sequences, 15% to 17% appearing once. These data are taken from a study of T-cell memory formation after mild COVID-19. As for the study in general: The study found TCR clusters largely donor specific. Study outcomes and limitations: Contracting CD4+ clones were located mainly in CM and EM, and CD8+ clones in EMRA. Within pre-infection memory, some responding clones were found, suggesting cross-reactive memory joined.

In germline, CDR1 is SGHAT, CDR2 FQNNGV. This CDR3 has 14 residues. Trimming cost V 0 bases and J 7 bases, with 12 bases left between them. Sequencing input: PBMCs or a T cell subset sorted from them (not recorded which). This chain connects TRBV11-2 to TRBJ2-5; D is unresolved. The clonotype was recovered from an adult woman who had mild COVID-19 (a few samples of this study predate the infection). Cell type and time point are not known. Here the CDR3 reads CASSLESIIGTQYF. CDR3 DNA sequence: TGTGCCAGCAGCTTAGAATCTATCATTGGGACCCAGTACTTC. Drawing the rest from reference TRBV11-2 and TRBJ2-5, the complete variable domain is EAGVAQSPRYKIIEKRQSVAFWCNPISGHATLYWYQQILGQGPKLLIQFQNNGVVDDSQLPKDRFSAERLKGVDSTLKIQPAKLEDSAVYLCASSLESIIGTQYFGPGTRLLVL.